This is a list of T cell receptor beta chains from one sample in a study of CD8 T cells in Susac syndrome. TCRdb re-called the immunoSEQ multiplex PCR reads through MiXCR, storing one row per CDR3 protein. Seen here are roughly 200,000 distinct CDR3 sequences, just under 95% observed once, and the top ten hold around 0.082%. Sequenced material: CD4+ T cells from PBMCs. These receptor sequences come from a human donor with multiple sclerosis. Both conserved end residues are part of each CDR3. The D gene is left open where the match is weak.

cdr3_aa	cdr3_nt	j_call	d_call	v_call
CATSDPSTSEADTQYF	TGTGCCACCAGTGACCCCTCGACTAGCGAGGCAGATACGCAGTATTTT	TRBJ2-3	TRBD2	TRBV24-1
CASSPLLVQTGDTEAFF	TGTGCCAGCTCACCTTTGTTAGTACAAACCGGGGACACTGAAGCTTTCTTT	TRBJ1-1	NA	TRBV18
CASSFGPYEQYF	TGTGCCAGCAGTTTTGGCCCTTACGAGCAGTACTTC	TRBJ2-7	NA	TRBV28
CAWSPTTGNTEAFF	TGTGCCTGGAGTCCTACGACGGGGAACACTGAAGCTTTCTTT	TRBJ1-1	NA	TRBV30
CAWSVSRGGHATQYF	TGTGCCTGGAGTGTATCGAGAGGGGGCCATGCGACCCAGTACTTC	TRBJ2-5	TRBD1	TRBV30
CASSLETGGYTF	TGTGCCAGCAGCCTCGAGACTGGTGGCTACACCTTC	TRBJ1-2	NA	TRBV9
CSASQGLGNYGYTF	TGCAGTGCGAGTCAGGGGTTAGGCAACTATGGCTACACCTTC	TRBJ1-2	NA	TRBV20-1
CASSLLPSGNSPLHF	TGTGCCAGCAGCCTCCTTCCAAGTGGTAATTCACCCCTCCACTTT	TRBJ1-6	NA	TRBV3-1
CATSDMETQYF	TGTGCCACCAGTGATATGGAGACCCAGTACTTC	TRBJ2-5	NA	TRBV24-1
CAWTGQSSPLHF	TGTGCCTGGACGGGACAGTCTTCACCCCTCCACTTT	TRBJ1-6	TRBD1	TRBV30